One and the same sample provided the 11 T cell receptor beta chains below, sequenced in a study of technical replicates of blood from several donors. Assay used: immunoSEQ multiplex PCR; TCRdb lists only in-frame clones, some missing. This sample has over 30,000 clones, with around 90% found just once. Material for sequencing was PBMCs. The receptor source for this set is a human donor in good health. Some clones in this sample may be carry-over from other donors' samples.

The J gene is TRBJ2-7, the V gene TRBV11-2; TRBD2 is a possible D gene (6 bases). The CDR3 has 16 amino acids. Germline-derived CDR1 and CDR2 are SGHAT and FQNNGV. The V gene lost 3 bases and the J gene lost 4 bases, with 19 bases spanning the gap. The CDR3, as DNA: TGTGCCAGCAGCTTCCCCTTAGGTGGGAGGCTGTACGAGCAGTACTTC. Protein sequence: CASSFPLGGRLYEQYF. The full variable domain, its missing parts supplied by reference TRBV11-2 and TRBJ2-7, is EAGVAQSPRYKIIEKRQSVAFWCNPISGHATLYWYQQILGQGPKLLIQFQNNGVVDDSQLPKDRFSAERLKGVDSTLKIQPAKLEDSAVYLCASSFPLGGRLYEQYFGPGTRLTVT.

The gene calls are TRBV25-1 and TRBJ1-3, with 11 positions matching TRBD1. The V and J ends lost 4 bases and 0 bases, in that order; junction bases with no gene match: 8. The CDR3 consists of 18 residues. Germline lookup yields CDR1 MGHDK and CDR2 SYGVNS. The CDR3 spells CASSALPGQGVSGNTIYF. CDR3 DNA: TGTGCCAGCAGTGCCTTACCGGGACAGGGGGTCTCTGGAAACACCATATATTTT.

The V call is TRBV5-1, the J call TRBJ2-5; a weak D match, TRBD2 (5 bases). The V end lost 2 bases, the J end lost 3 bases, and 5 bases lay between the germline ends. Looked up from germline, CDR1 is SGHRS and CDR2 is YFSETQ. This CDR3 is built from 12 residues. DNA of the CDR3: TGCGCCAGCAGCTTCGGGGAAGAGACCCAGTACTTC. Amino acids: CASSFGEETQYF.

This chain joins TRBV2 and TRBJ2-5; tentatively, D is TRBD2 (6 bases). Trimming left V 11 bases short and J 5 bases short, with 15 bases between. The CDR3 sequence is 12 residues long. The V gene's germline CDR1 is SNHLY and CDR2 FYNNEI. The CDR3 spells CAGGKSQETQYF. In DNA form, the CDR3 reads TGTGCCGGGGGGAAGTCGCAGGAGACCCAGTACTTC.

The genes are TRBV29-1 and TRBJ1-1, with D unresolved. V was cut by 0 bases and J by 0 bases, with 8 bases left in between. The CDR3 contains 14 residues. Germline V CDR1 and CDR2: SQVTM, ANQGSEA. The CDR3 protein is CSVEDRTVNTEAFF. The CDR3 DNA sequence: TGCAGCGTTGAAGATCGTACGGTGAACACTGAAGCTTTCTTT.

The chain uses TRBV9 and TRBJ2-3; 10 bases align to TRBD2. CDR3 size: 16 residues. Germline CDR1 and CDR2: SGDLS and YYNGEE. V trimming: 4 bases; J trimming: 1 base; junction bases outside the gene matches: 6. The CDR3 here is CASSRSGGAGTDTQYF. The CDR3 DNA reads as TGTGCCAGCAGCAGAAGCGGGGGGGCGGGCACAGATACGCAGTATTTT.

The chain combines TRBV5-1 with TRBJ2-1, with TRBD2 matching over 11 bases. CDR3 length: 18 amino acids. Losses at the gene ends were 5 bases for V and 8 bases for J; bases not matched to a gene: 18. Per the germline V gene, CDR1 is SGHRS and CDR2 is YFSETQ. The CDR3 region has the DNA TGCGCCAGCAGAGGGACTAGCGGACAAGAGACCGGATCCTATGAGCAGTTCTTC. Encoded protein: CASRGTSGQETGSYEQFF.

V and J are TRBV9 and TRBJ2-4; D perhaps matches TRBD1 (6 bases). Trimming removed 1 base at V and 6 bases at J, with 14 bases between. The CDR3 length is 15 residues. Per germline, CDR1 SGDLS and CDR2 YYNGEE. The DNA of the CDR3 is TGTGCCAGCAGCGTACTAGGGGGAGTAGGAAACATTCAGTACTTC. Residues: CASSVLGGVGNIQYF.

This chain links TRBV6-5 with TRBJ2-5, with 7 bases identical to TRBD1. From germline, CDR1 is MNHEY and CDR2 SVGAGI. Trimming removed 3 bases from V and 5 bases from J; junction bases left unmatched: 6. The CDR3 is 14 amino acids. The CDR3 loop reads CASSYYDRVETQYF. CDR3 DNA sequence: TGTGCCAGCAGTTATTACGACAGGGTGGAGACCCAGTACTTC.

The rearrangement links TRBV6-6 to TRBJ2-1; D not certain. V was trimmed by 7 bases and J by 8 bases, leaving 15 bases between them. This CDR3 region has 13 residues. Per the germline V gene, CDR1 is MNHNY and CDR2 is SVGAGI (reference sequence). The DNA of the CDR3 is TGTGCCAGCACCTTACAAGGAGAGGATGAGCAGTTCTTC. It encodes CASTLQGEDEQFF.

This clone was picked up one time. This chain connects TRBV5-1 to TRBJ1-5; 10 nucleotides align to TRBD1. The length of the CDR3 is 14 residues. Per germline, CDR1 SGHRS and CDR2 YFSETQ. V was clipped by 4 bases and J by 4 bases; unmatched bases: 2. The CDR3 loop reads CASSVGQGNQPQHF. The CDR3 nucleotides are TGCGCCAGCAGCGTGGGACAGGGGAATCAGCCCCAGCATTTT. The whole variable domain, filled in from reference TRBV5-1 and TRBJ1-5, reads KAGVTQTPRYLIKTRGQQVTLSCSPISGHRSVSWYQQTPGQGLQFLFEYFSETQRNKGNFPGRFSGRQFSNSRSEMNVSTLELGDSALYLCASSVGQGNQPQHFGDGTRLSIL.